The T cell receptor (beta chain) under discussion was sequenced for a study of CD8+CD57+ T cells in acquired aplastic anemia (dated by TCRdb to 2016 to 2018). Describing the broader study: Extracted DNA from sorted CD4+ and CD8+ cells averaged approximately 3 ug, ranging from 0.2 to 27.4 ug. CD8+CD57+ expansion was defined as a frequency above the mean frequency observed in healthy subjects. The full study reports these points: Between patients and healthy controls, no significant difference in CD8+ Simpson's diversity was found (P=0.060). Roughly 29 CD8+ CDR3 sequences were found to be shared between patients and controls, but these sequences appeared to be highly expressed in patients and within the immunodominant clones of the patients.

TCR beta VDJ combination and CDR3 sequence profiling used genomic DNA as the template. An Illumina HiSeq 2000 was used for TCR repertoire sequencing. In the source study's methods: TRBV/TRBJ rearrangement plots, CDR3 size and DJ length profiles, and Simpson's diversity index were used to evaluate the repertoires. The most abundant DNA sequence in the deep sequencing data was defined as the immunodominant clone. CDR3 amino acid sequences were checked for sharing between subjects and were compared against published repertoires and the VDJdb database. TCRdb reanalyzed the raw reads on its own, using fastp at Q25 for trimming and MiXCR for clone calling, and kept in-frame beta chains. Entries are consolidated by CDR3 protein sequence, retaining the most common genes and DNA. None of the V and J calls come from the authors' own analysis; TCRdb made them. The sample has about 160,000 distinct CDR3 sequences on record, less than 50% of them singletons. Together, the top ten hold 25% to 35% of the sample.

Expansion of CD8+CD57+ cells had been shown by flow cytometry in the patients chosen for sequencing. Every patient had severe acquired aplastic anemia, diagnosed using the International Study of Aplastic Anemia and Agranulocytosis and Camitta criteria. Patients had received no therapy at the time of blood sampling. TCR repertoires of sorted CD4+ and CD8+ blood T cells from severe aplastic anemia patients and healthy subjects were deep-sequenced in the study. Patients were enrolled in the USA under clinicaltrials.gov protocols 00001620, 01623167, 00001397, 00071045, 00081523 and 00961064. Ficoll-Paque density gradient centrifugation was used to isolate peripheral blood mononuclear cells. Before DNA was extracted, CD4+ and CD8+ T cells were sorted using either FACS or magnetic beads. The CDR3 holds 14 amino acids from the cysteine to the phenylalanine. Only CDR3 DNA remains: 42 bases, in frame from the first base. Looking up the germline V gene yields CDR1 ENHRY and CDR2 SYGVKD.

Points on this clonotype: Its antigen is still unknown. A read error may produce the germline difference seen at one junction end.

Recombination joined TRBV10-3 with TRBJ1-2, with no reliable assignment of the D segment. This TCR was recovered from a human donor with aplastic anemia. Sequenced sample: sorted CD4+, CD8+, or CD8+CD57+ T cells (not recorded which) from PBMCs. The encoded CDR3 is CANSDNPLVDGCTF. The base sequence is TGTGCCAACAGTGACAACCCCCTCGTCGATGGCTGCACCTTC.